Listed below are T cell receptor beta chains from one sample, sequenced in a study of PD-L1 blockade in urothelial cancer. The table came from immunoSEQ multiplex PCR; TCRdb's copy has only in-frame clones and leaves some out. The repertoire holds around 100,000 clones, with roughly 90% as singletons. Sample: PBMCs, taken around atezolizumab (anti-PD-L1) treatment. These receptors all stem from a man between 60 and 70 years old with urothelial cancer. Each CDR3 is given with its conserved first and last residue. The D gene is left open where the match is weak. For some rows the clone size is stated as once, few or many, or as a class when expanded; others skip it.

V	size	J	D	DNA	CDR3
TRBV11-2	NA	TRBJ2-1	TRBD1	TGTGCCAGCAGCTTAGATCCAGGGGGCTGGAATGAGCAGTTCTTC	CASSLDPGGWNEQFF
TRBV29-1	NA	TRBJ2-5	TRBD2	TGCAGCGTTTTAGCGGCGGGGGGAGGGACCCAGTACTTC	CSVLAAGGGTQYF
TRBV9	NA	TRBJ2-7	NA	TGTGCCAGCAGCGGTGACTCCGGCGAGCAGTACTTC	CASSGDSGEQYF
TRBV9	NA	TRBJ1-2	NA	TGTGCCAGCAGCGTAGGTGACAGCTATGGCTACACCTTC	CASSVGDSYGYTF
TRBV6-1	NA	TRBJ2-5	TRBD1	TGTGCCAGCAGTAGGGACAGGGGCGGGGCCCAGTACTTC	CASSRDRGGAQYF
TRBV28	NA	TRBJ1-3	NA	TGTGCCAGCAGTTTCGGGGAAGGGGGAGGAAACACCATATATTTT	CASSFGEGGGNTIYF
TRBV4-2	NA	TRBJ2-5	TRBD2	TGTGCCAGCAGCCAAGAAATGAGCGGGGGCCGAGAGACCCAGTACTTC	CASSQEMSGGRETQYF
TRBV18	NA	TRBJ1-4	NA	TGTGCCAGCTCACCACCCAGCCCTGGGCGGGATGTGGAAAAACTGTTTTTT	CASSPPSPGRDVEKLFF
TRBV5-5	NA	TRBJ2-2	TRBD1	TGTGCCAGCAGCTTGGCCAGGACAGGGGGGATCGGGGAGCTGTTTTTT	CASSLARTGGIGELFF
TRBV2	NA	TRBJ2-5	TRBD1	TGTGCCAGCAAACTTACAGGGGTAGAGACCCAGTACTTC	CASKLTGVETQYF
TRBV7-8	NA	TRBJ2-2	NA	TGTGCCAGCAGCCCCCCGGGTGCAGCTATGCATGTCGGGGAGCTGTTTTTT	CASSPPGAAMHVGELFF
TRBV19	NA	TRBJ2-5	NA	TGTGCCAGTAAAAGGGAGCGGGCACAAGAGACCCAGTACTTC	CASKRERAQETQYF
TRBV7-2	once	TRBJ2-1	TRBD2	TGTGCCAGCAGCTTAGAGTGGCGGGGGGGAGTTGATGAGCAGTTCTTC	CASSLEWRGGVDEQFF
TRBV7-2	NA	TRBJ2-7	TRBD2	TGTGCCAGCAGCGATACTAGCGGGAGCTACGAGCAGTACTTC	CASSDTSGSYEQYF
TRBV5-4	NA	TRBJ1-4	NA	TGTGCCAGCAGCCGGCCCGGGGGGGAACTGTTTTTT	CASSRPGGELFF
TRBV5-1	NA	TRBJ2-7	NA	TGCGCCAGCAGCCCAGCCCCTAGTTACGAGCAGTACTTC	CASSPAPSYEQYF
TRBV10-1	once	TRBJ2-5	NA	TGCGCCAGCAGTGGGGGACTCCAAGAGACCCAGTACTTC	CASSGGLQETQYF
TRBV11-2	NA	TRBJ2-7	TRBD2	TGTGCCAGCAGCTTAGTAGCTAGCGGAATGTACGAGCAGTACTTC	CASSLVASGMYEQYF
TRBV21-1	NA	TRBJ2-1	NA	TGTGCCAGATTTAGTAGCGGCACGGAAAATGAGCAGTTCTTC	CARFSSGTENEQFF
TRBV15	NA	TRBJ1-4	NA	TGTGCCACCAGCATTCGGGGGGCAGGGGAAAAACTGTTTTTT	CATSIRGAGEKLFF
TRBV11-2	NA	TRBJ2-1	NA	TGTGCCAGCAGCAGTAGGGGACTCTCCTACAATGAGCAGTTCTTC	CASSSRGLSYNEQFF
TRBV2	NA	TRBJ1-2	NA	TGTGCCAGCAGTGAACGGGGTTACTATGGCTACACCTTC	CASSERGYYGYTF
TRBV30	NA	TRBJ2-7	NA	TGTGCCTGGAGTGTAAGGAAGGGGATGAAGCAGTACTTC	CAWSVRKGMKQYF
TRBV7-2	NA	TRBJ2-3	TRBD2	TGTGCCAGCAGCCCTACTAGCGGGGCCCTAGATACGCAGTATTTT	CASSPTSGALDTQYF
TRBV19	NA	TRBJ1-1	TRBD1	TGTGCCAGTAGTAGACCAGGACAGGGGGTCAACACTGAAGCTTTCTTT	CASSRPGQGVNTEAFF
TRBV7-6	NA	TRBJ2-7	NA	TGTGCCAGCAGCTTGGGGCAGGACTACACCTACGAGCAGTACTTC	CASSLGQDYTYEQYF
TRBV11-2	NA	TRBJ2-2	NA	TGTGCCAGCAGCTTAGGCGGGACAGCCGGGGAGCTGTTTTTT	CASSLGGTAGELFF
TRBV7-2	few	TRBJ2-7	NA	TGTGCCAGCAGCCAGGCCCTAGCGTACTCCTACGAGCAGTACTTC	CASSQALAYSYEQYF
TRBV5-4	NA	TRBJ2-7	NA	TGTGCCAGCAGCCCGACTCCCCGGAGCTCCTACGAGCAGTACTTC	CASSPTPRSSYEQYF
TRBV5-4	NA	TRBJ2-1	TRBD2	TGTGCCAGCAGCTCGCCGGACTTTAGCGGGGGGTCTTACAATGAGCAGTTCTTC	CASSSPDFSGGSYNEQFF
TRBV5-1	NA	TRBJ1-1	TRBD1	TGCGCCAGCAGTCTGATGGACAGGGCGGGCACTGAAGCTTTCTTT	CASSLMDRAGTEAFF
TRBV6-1	NA	TRBJ1-2	NA	TGTGCCAGCAGCCAGGGTAACTATGGCTACACCTTC	CASSQGNYGYTF
TRBV19	NA	TRBJ2-7	TRBD2	TGTGCCAGTAGTTCAAACCAAGTAGCGGGAGCCGGCTACGAGCAGTACTTC	CASSSNQVAGAGYEQYF
TRBV27	NA	TRBJ2-5	TRBD2	TGTGCCAGCGCTGCTAGCGGGAGGTACCAAGAGACCCAGTACTTC	CASAASGRYQETQYF
TRBV5-1	NA	TRBJ1-2	NA	TGCGCCAGCAGCTTGGACCCCTGGAGGGAGAACTATGGCTACACCTTC	CASSLDPWRENYGYTF
TRBV4-3	NA	TRBJ2-2	TRBD2	TGCGCCAGCAGCCGAAGCGGGGGGAACACCGGGGAGCTGTTTTTT	CASSRSGGNTGELFF
TRBV18	NA	TRBJ2-6	TRBD1	TGTGCCAGCTCAGACGACAGGGGGCGCCTTGGGGCCAACGTCCTGACTTTC	CASSDDRGRLGANVLTF
TRBV7-2	NA	TRBJ2-3	TRBD2	TGTGCCAGCAGGGCGGGAGCGACAGATACGCAGTATTTT	CASRAGATDTQYF
TRBV5-8	NA	TRBJ2-2	TRBD1	TGTGCCAGCAGCTTTTTCGGAGGACAGGGTAGAGCCGGGGAGCTGTTTTTT	CASSFFGGQGRAGELFF
TRBV18	NA	TRBJ2-7	TRBD2	TGTGCCAGCTCACCACGCCTAGCGGGGTACGAGCAGTACTTC	CASSPRLAGYEQYF
TRBV25-1	few	TRBJ1-1	NA	TGTGCCAGCAGCGCAAACAGGGAAGCTTTCTTT	CASSANREAFF
TRBV9	NA	TRBJ2-2	TRBD2	TGTGCCAGCAGCGTAGCTACTAGCGGGAGTCCGGAGCTGTTTTTT	CASSVATSGSPELFF
TRBV27	NA	TRBJ2-6	TRBD1	TGTGCCAGCACTACAGCGACAGGGTCGGCCCCCTCTGGGGCCAACGTCCTGACTTTC	CASTTATGSAPSGANVLTF
TRBV19	NA	TRBJ1-2	NA	TGTGCCAGTAGTTTTACAGGGAACTATGGCTACACCTTC	CASSFTGNYGYTF
TRBV6-1	NA	TRBJ2-5	TRBD1	TGTGCCAGCAGTGATAATTACAGGGGTAGGGAGACCCAGTACTTC	CASSDNYRGRETQYF
TRBV30	NA	TRBJ2-7	TRBD2	TGTGCCTGGAGTGTACCCGGCAGGCGGAGGGAGGGGTACTTC	CAWSVPGRRREGYF
TRBV2	NA	TRBJ2-1	TRBD2	TGTGCCAGCAGGGCCCCTAGCGGGGGGTACAATGAGCAGTTCTTC	CASRAPSGGYNEQFF
TRBV11-2	NA	TRBJ2-1	NA	TGTGCCAGCAGCTTAGTTCAGTGGCTCCCTGAGCAGTTCTTC	CASSLVQWLPEQFF
TRBV4-1	few	TRBJ1-2	TRBD1	TGCGCCAGCACCAAGACCCTTGACAGGGACCGCTATGGCTACACCTTC	CASTKTLDRDRYGYTF
TRBV5-4	NA	TRBJ1-1	NA	TGTGCCAGCACCTGGGGGGGGGAAGCTTTCTTT	CASTWGGEAFF
TRBV7-9	NA	TRBJ2-1	TRBD1	TGTGCCAGCAGATCCCTCCAGGGGGCGCTCTACAATGAGCAGTTCTTC	CASRSLQGALYNEQFF
TRBV5-4	NA	TRBJ2-5	NA	TGTGCCAGCAGCCCCCGCAGCCAAGAGACCCAGTACTTC	CASSPRSQETQYF
TRBV18	NA	TRBJ2-2	NA	TGTGCCAGCTCACCCCCACTCAAAAACACCGGGGAGCTGTTTTTT	CASSPPLKNTGELFF
TRBV25-1	once	TRBJ1-1	NA	TGTGCCAGCAGCATGACAGTGAACACTGAAGCTTTCTTT	CASSMTVNTEAFF
TRBV9	NA	TRBJ2-7	TRBD2	TGTGCCAGCAGCTCCTTAACAGCTAGCGGGAATATTCCTTTTACTTACGAGCAGTACTTC	CASSSLTASGNIPFTYEQYF
TRBV4-3	NA	TRBJ1-1	NA	TGCGCCAGCAGCCAAGCGGAGGGAGCGACTGAAGCTTTCTTT	CASSQAEGATEAFF